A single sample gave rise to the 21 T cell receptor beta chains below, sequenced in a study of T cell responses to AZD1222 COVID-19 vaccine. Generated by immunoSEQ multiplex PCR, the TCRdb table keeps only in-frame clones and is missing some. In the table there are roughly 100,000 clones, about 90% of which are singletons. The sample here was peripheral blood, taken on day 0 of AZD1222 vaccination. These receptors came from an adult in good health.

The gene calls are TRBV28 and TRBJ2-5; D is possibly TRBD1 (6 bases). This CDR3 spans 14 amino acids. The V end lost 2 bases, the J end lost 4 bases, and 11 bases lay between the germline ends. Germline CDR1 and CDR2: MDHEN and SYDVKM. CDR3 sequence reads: CASSLTARGETQYF. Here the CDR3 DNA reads TGTGCCAGCAGTTTAACGGCCAGGGGAGAGACCCAGTACTTC.

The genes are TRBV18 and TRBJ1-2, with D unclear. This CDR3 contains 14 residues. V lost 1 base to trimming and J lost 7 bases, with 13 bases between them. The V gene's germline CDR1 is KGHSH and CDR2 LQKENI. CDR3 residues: CASSPQGVSRGYTF. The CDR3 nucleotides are TGTGCCAGCTCACCACAGGGAGTTTCCCGTGGCTACACCTTC. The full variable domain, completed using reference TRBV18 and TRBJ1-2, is NAGVMQNPRHLVRRRGQEARLRCSPMKGHSHVYWYRQLPEEGLKFMVYLQKENIIDESGMPKERFSAEFPKEGPSILRIQQVVRGDSAAYFCASSPQGVSRGYTFGSGTRLTVV.

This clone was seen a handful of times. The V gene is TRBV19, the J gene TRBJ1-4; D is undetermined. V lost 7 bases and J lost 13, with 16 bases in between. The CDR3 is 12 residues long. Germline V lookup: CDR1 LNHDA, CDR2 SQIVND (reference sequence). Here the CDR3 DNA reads TGTGCCAGTAAAGGACCGACGAAAGGACTGTTTTTT. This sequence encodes CASKGPTKGLFF.

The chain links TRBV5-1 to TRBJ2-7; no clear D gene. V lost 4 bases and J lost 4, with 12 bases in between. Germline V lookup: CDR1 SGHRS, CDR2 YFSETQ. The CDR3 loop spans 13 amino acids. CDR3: CASSGFSAYEQYF. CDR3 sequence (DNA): TGCGCCAGCAGCGGATTCTCGGCGTACGAGCAGTACTTC.

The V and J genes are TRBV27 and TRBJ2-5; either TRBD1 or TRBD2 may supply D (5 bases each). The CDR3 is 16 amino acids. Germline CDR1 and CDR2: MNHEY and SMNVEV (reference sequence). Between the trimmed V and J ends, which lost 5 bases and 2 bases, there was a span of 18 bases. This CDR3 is CASSGHRDRQQETQYF. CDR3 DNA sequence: TGTGCCAGCAGTGGACACCGGGACCGCCAACAAGAGACCCAGTACTTC.

The CDR3 sequence is CATSALGGSGELFF. As DNA, the CDR3 is TGTGCCACCAGCGCCCTCGGGGGATCCGGGGAGCTGTTTTTT. This chain uses TRBV24-1 with TRBJ2-2; TRBD2 might be the D (6 bases). Between the trimmed V and J ends, which lost 7 bases and 6 bases, there was a span of 14 bases. Germline CDR1 reads KGHDR; CDR2 reads SFDVKD. This CDR3 spans 14 amino acids.

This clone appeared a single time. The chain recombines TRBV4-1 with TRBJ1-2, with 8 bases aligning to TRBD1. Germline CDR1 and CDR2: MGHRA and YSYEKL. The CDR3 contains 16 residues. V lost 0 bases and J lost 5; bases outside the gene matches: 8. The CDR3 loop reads CASSQERQGALYGYTF. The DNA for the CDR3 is TGCGCCAGCAGCCAAGAAAGGCAGGGGGCTTTATATGGCTACACCTTC.

The CDR3 nucleotides read TGTGCCAGTCAACCCTGGGCAGGGGGACGGGCAGATACGCAGTATTTT. Protein product: CASQPWAGGRADTQYF. The rearrangement links TRBV19 to TRBJ2-3, with 7 bases fitting TRBD1. Germline lookup yields CDR1 LNHDA and CDR2 SQIVND (reference sequence). The ends lost 8 bases at V and 4 bases at J; junction bases unmatched: 15. This CDR3 spans 16 amino acids.

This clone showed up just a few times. The CDR3 DNA reads TGTGCCAGCAGCCAAGATGGGAAGTGGGAGACAGATACGCAGTATTTT. Translated: CASSQDGKWETDTQYF. The chain carries TRBV4-2 and TRBJ2-3, with D maybe TRBD2 (5 bases). Looked up from germline, CDR1 is LGHNA and CDR2 is YNFKEQ. The V end lost 0 bases, the J end lost 3 bases, and 13 bases lay between the germline ends. This CDR3 is 16 amino acids long.

CDR3 region: CATSDPRNSAAEQYF. The CDR3, as DNA: TGTGCCACCAGTGATCCACGGAACAGTGCGGCCGAGCAGTACTTC. The rearrangement links TRBV24-1 to TRBJ2-7; D unresolved. V lost 3 bases, J lost 6 bases, and 17 bases lay in between. This CDR3 comprises 15 residues. Looked up from germline, CDR1 is KGHDR and CDR2 is SFDVKD.

Written as DNA, the CDR3 is TGTGCCAGCAGTCAACAAGGACTAGCGGCATACGAGCAGTACTTC. Its protein is CASSQQGLAAYEQYF. The chain couples TRBV2 to TRBJ2-7; TRBD2 matches 10 bases. Trimming took 5 bases from V and 4 from J; bases not matched to a gene: 8. This CDR3 spans 15 amino acids. From germline, CDR1 is SNHLY and CDR2 FYNNEI.

CDR3 residues: CASSWGGINEKLFF. The CDR3 DNA sequence: TGTGCCAGCAGTTGGGGGGGGATTAATGAAAAACTGTTTTTT. The chain has TRBV28 and TRBJ1-4, with a tentative D call TRBD1 (5 bases). The CDR3 is 14 amino acids. Deletions cut 4 bases from V and 4 bases from J, with 10 bases between. Looked up from germline, CDR1 is MDHEN and CDR2 is SYDVKM.

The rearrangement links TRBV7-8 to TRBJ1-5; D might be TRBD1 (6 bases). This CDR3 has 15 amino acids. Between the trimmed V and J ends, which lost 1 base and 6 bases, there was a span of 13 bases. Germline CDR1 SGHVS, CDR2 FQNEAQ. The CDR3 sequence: CASSLGGEQGQPQHF. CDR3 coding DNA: TGTGCCAGCAGCTTAGGGGGGGAACAGGGTCAGCCCCAGCATTTT.

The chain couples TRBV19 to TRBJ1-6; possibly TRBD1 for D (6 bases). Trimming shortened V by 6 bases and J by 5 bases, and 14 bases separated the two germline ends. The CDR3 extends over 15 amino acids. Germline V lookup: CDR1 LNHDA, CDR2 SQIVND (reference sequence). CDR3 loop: CASRRGGGDNSPLHF. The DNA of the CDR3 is TGTGCCAGTAGGAGGGGGGGAGGGGATAATTCACCCCTCCACTTT.

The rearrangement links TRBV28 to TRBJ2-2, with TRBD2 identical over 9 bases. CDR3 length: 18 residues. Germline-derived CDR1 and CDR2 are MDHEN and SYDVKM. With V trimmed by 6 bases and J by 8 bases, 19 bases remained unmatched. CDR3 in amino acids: CASSQEGRGLADGGELFF. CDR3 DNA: TGTGCCAGCAGCCAAGAGGGGAGGGGACTAGCTGATGGAGGGGAGCTGTTTTTT.

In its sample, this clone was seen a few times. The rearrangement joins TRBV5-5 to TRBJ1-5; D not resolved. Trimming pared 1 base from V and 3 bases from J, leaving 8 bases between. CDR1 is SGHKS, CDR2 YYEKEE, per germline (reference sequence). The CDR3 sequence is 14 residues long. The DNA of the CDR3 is TGTGCCAGCAGCTTGATGGGGTTCAATCAGCCCCAGCATTTT. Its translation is CASSLMGFNQPQHF.

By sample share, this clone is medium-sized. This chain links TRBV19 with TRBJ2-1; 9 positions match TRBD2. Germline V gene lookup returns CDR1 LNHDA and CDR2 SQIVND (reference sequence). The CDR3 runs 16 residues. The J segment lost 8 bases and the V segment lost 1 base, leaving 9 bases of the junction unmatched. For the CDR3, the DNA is TGTGCCAGTAGTATAGGGGGAATAGCGGGGGCCTATGAGCAGTTCTTC. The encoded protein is CASSIGGIAGAYEQFF.

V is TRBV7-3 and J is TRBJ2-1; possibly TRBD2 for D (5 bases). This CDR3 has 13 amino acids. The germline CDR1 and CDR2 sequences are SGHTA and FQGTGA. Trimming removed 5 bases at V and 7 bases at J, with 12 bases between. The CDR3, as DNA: TGTGCCAGCAGCCCTCTGGACTCTAATGAGCAGTTCTTC. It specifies CASSPLDSNEQFF. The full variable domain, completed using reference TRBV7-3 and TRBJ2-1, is GAGVSQTPSNKVTEKGKYVELRCDPISGHTALYWYRQSLGQGPEFLIYFQGTGAADDSGLPNDRFFAVRPEGSVSTLKIQRTERGDSAVYLCASSPLDSNEQFFGPGTRLTVL.

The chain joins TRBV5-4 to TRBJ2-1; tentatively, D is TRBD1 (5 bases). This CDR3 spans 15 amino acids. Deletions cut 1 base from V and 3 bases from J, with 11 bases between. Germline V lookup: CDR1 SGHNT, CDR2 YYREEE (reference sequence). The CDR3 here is CASSLSQGFYNEQFF. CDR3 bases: TGTGCCAGCAGCTTGTCTCAGGGCTTCTACAATGAGCAGTTCTTC.

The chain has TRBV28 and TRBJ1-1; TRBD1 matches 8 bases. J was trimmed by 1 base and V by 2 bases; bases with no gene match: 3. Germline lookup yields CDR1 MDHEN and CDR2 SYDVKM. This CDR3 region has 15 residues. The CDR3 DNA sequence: TGTGCCAGCAGTTTAACAGGGGGTTGGAACACTGAAGCTTTCTTT. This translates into CASSLTGGWNTEAFF. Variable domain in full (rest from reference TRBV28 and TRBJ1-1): DVKVTQSSRYLVKRTGEKVFLECVQDMDHENMFWYRQDPGLGLRLIYFSYDVKMKEKGDIPEGYSVSREKKERFSLILESASTNQTSMYLCASSLTGGWNTEAFFGQGTRLTVV.

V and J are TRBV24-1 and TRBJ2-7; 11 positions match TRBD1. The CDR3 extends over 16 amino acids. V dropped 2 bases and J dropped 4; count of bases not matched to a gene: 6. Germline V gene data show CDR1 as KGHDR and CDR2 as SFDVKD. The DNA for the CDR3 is TGTGCCACCAGTGATTCCCTCGGGACAGGGGGATACGAGCAGTACTTC. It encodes CATSDSLGTGGYEQYF.